These 8 T cell receptor beta chains were all obtained from the same sample, sequenced in a study of shared clonotypes between healthy human individuals. Naivety among CD8 cells was defined by CD45RO negativity and positive CCR7 selection, thereby excluding terminally differentiated effector memory CD45RA+ cells. Sequenced by immunoSEQ multiplex PCR; TCRdb stores in-frame clones only, minus some. Found here are a few million clones, 80% to 95% of them singletons; the top ten hold about 1.7%. Sequencing was carried out using naive CD8+ T cells from PBMCs. The receptor set was obtained from a man aged 18 to 30 in good health. Some clones in this sample may be carry-over from other donors' samples.

V is TRBV27 and J is TRBJ2-7; TRBD2 matches at 11 bases. The germline V gene encodes CDR1 MNHEY and CDR2 SMNVEV (reference sequence). The junction had 10 bases not matched to a gene; V was cut back by 6 bases and J by 3 bases. The CDR3 is 16 amino acids. The DNA of the CDR3 is TGTGCCAGCAGCCTGACTAGCGGGGAGTTTTTCTACGAGCAGTACTTC. Protein sequence: CASSLTSGEFFYEQYF.

The chain carries TRBV10-3 and TRBJ2-7; TRBD1 matches 10 bases. The CDR3 loop spans 19 amino acids. Germline V gene sequence: CDR1 ENHRY, CDR2 SYGVKD. Trimming cost V 2 bases and J 0 bases; bases outside gene matches: 13. For the CDR3, the DNA is TGTGCCATCAGTGAGACCGACAGGGGGCCCCTCCGATCCTCCTACGAGCAGTACTTC. This sequence encodes CAISETDRGPLRSSYEQYF.

The chain has TRBV5-1 and TRBJ1-2; D is possibly TRBD1 (5 bases). This CDR3 has 17 residues. V lost 0 bases and J lost 7, with 22 bases in between. Germline V gives CDR1 SGHRS, CDR2 YFSETQ. DNA for the CDR3: TGCGCCAGCAGCTTGGTGGGGCAGGGCGCCGGTTTAGGTGGCTACACCTTC. Protein: CASSLVGQGAGLGGYTF. Full variable domain (missing parts from reference TRBV5-1 and TRBJ1-2): KAGVTQTPRYLIKTRGQQVTLSCSPISGHRSVSWYQQTPGQGLQFLFEYFSETQRNKGNFPGRFSGRQFSNSRSEMNVSTLELGDSALYLCASSLVGQGAGLGGYTFGSGTRLTVV.

Written as DNA, the CDR3 is TGTGCCGTTGCTGAAGCTTTCTTT. Encoded protein: CAVAEAFF. This chain uses TRBV7-9 with TRBJ1-1; D not certain. Per the germline V gene, CDR1 is SEHNR and CDR2 is FQNEAQ (reference sequence). The CDR3 sequence is 8 residues long. V dropped 11 bases and J dropped 6 bases, with 4 bases sitting between them.

The rearrangement joins TRBV19 to TRBJ1-2; 7 nucleotides match TRBD1. Unmatched junction bases numbered 6, after V lost 7 bases and J lost 4 bases. This CDR3 region has 13 residues. Looked up from germline, CDR1 is LNHDA and CDR2 is SQIVND (reference sequence). The CDR3 reads CASTPGQLYGYTF. The CDR3 DNA reads TGTGCCAGTACCCCGGGACAGCTCTATGGCTACACCTTC.

The V and J genes are TRBV27 and TRBJ2-1, with TRBD1 identical over 9 bases. The CDR3 contains 16 residues. Per germline, CDR1 MNHEY and CDR2 SMNVEV (reference sequence). V lost 0 bases and J lost 2; bases outside the gene matches: 2. In DNA, the CDR3 is TGTGCCAGCAGTTTATCGGGACAGGGACCCTACAATGAGCAGTTCTTC. Its protein product is CASSLSGQGPYNEQFF.

This sequence joins TRBV28 and TRBJ1-4; TRBD1 matches at 7 bases. The CDR3 is made up of 15 amino acids. V lost 2 bases, J lost 8 bases, and 8 bases stayed unmatched. The germline V gene has CDR1 MDHEN and CDR2 SYDVKM. CDR3: CASSLPPGGGEKLFF. CDR3 sequence (DNA): TGTGCCAGCAGTTTACCTCCAGGGGGTGGCGAAAAACTGTTTTTT.

The chain is built from TRBV27 and TRBJ2-7, with D possibly being TRBD2 (5 bases). The CDR3 is 16 amino acids. Germline CDR1 MNHEY, CDR2 SMNVEV (reference sequence). Trimming pared 5 bases from V and 3 bases from J, leaving 20 bases between. The CDR3 DNA reads as TGTGCCAGCAGTCCCCCTTTGGCAGTCGGGATCTACGAGCAGTACTTC. Its protein product is CASSPPLAVGIYEQYF.